Listed below are T cell receptor beta chains from one sample, sequenced in a study of cytomegalovirus exposure and HLA in healthy donors. Repertoires were generated with immunoSEQ multiplex PCR, while TCRdb's copy carries only in-frame clones and drops some. The sample has about 170,000 clones, 80% seen once. What was sequenced was PBMCs. These receptors all come from a man between 25 and 39 years old in good health and CMV-seropositive. Each CDR3 is given without its conserved first and last residue. Fields, in order: clone size, V gene, CDR3 protein. Size tells how often a clone was seen (once, few, many) or the class of an expanded clone, and some rows leave it out.

NA	TRBV18	ASSPGQGARETQY
NA	TRBV6-5	ASSYSPDSNTEAF
few	TRBV27	AKGPSGRSVVRVTDTQY
once	TRBV10-3	AIGSSGVSGTQY
NA	TRBV19	ASTDSGQREAF
NA	TRBV28	ASRLNTGELF
NA	TRBV11-3	ASSLAPESYEQY
once	TRBV15	ATSRDGDRGVDTQY
NA	TRBV18	ASSLAGTGNQPQH
NA	TRBV27	ASRLGSNQPQH
NA	TRBV9	ASSVGLAGATGTGELF
once	TRBV4-3	ASSLLRTGDTEAF
NA	TRBV5-1	ASSLTPGLAGGPPYNEQF
NA	TRBV7-9	ASSFRETGELF
NA	TRBV27	ASSPSGGRNTEAF
NA	TRBV9	ASSASPSGIEADTQY
few	TRBV15	ATNPDRGKDQPQH
NA	TRBV7-2	ASSPDTSRDTQY
NA	TRBV7-3	ASSLSPGRGSYNEQF
NA	TRBV5-4	ASGQDRADTEAF
NA	TRBV27	ASRQDRSTDTQY
NA	TRBV11-2	ASSSTGDNEQF
NA	TRBV7-2	ASSPYGQSGANVLT
NA	TRBV29-1	SVGAGGQETQY
NA	TRBV10-3	AIGRGNEQY
NA	TRBV9	ASSVGTSGGARQF
NA	TRBV11-3	ASSPRQRNTEAF
NA	TRBV29-1	SVLPPSGTGPYEQY
NA	TRBV20-1	SARDSYEQY
NA	TRBV5-1	ASSFGTGHTDTQY
NA	TRBV27	ASSQLAGEQF
NA	TRBV30	AWSTGGDQPQH
NA	TRBV6-5	ASSYARASGTQY
NA	TRBV18	ASSHTIVVAGVYYNEQF
NA	TRBV9	ASSVADSYEQY
NA	TRBV5-4	ASSQGNLWNTIY
NA	TRBV27	ASSTGTGNTIY